The 31 T cell receptor beta chains below were found in one sample sequenced in a study of beta chain features in type 1 diabetes. Expressed TCRB transcripts were sequenced after all isolated RNA was converted to cDNA. Here immunoSEQ multiplex PCR was the method, and the copy in TCRdb shows in-frame clones only, minus some. Of 250,000 to 350,000 clones listed, around 15% are singletons. Source material: central memory CD4+ T cells from blood. These receptors came from a man aged 30 to 45 in good health.

This clone was seen just once. This chain links TRBV15 with TRBJ1-2, with D unresolved. Between the trimmed V and J ends, which lost 0 bases and 2 bases, there was a span of 16 bases. Germline V gene data show CDR1 as LNHNV and CDR2 as YYDKDF (reference sequence). The CDR3 is 17 amino acids. As DNA, the CDR3 is TGTGCCACCAGCAGAGATCTCCTCATTGGTGGGAACTATGGCTACACCTTC. Translation gives CATSRDLLIGGNYGYTF. The variable domain in full, with the rest retrieved from reference TRBV15 and TRBJ1-2, is DAMVIQNPRYQVTQFGKPVTLSCSQTLNHNVMYWYQQKSSQAPKLLFHYYDKDFNNEADTPDNFQSRRPNTSFCFLDIRSPGLGDTAMYLCATSRDLLIGGNYGYTFGSGTRLTVV.

DNA of the CDR3: TGTGCCAGCAGGTATTACGTCCCGTATCACCAGCCCCAGCATTTT. Its protein product is CASRYYVPYHQPQHF. This rearrangement joins TRBV9 to TRBJ1-5; D is ambiguous. Deletions cut 5 bases from V and 7 bases from J, with 19 bases between. This CDR3 spans 15 amino acids. Germline V gives CDR1 SGDLS, CDR2 YYNGEE. Filled out from reference TRBV9 and TRBJ1-5, the complete variable domain reads DSGVTQTPKHLITATGQRVTLRCSPRSGDLSVYWYQQSLDQGLQFLIQYYNGEERAKGNILERFSAQQFPDLHSELNLSSLELGDSALYFCASRYYVPYHQPQHFGDGTRLSIL.

The chain employs TRBV7-8 and TRBJ1-1, with D hard to call. The V and J ends lost 5 bases and 8 bases respectively, with 9 bases between them. CDR3 length: 11 amino acids. The germline CDR1 and CDR2 sequences are SGHVS and FQNEAQ. The CDR3: CASSHGREAFF. CDR3 bases: TGTGCCAGCAGCCACGGACGGGAAGCTTTCTTT.

This clone was counted at least ten times. The V gene is TRBV9, the J gene TRBJ1-2; D gene unclear. Germline lookup yields CDR1 SGDLS and CDR2 YYNGEE. The V end lost 5 bases, the J end lost 7 bases, and 9 bases lay between the germline ends. The CDR3 runs 11 residues. The CDR3 DNA sequence: TGTGCCAGCAGGGGTTATGGTGGCTACACCTTC. It translates to CASRGYGGYTF. The variable domain in full, completed from reference TRBV9 and TRBJ1-2, reads DSGVTQTPKHLITATGQRVTLRCSPRSGDLSVYWYQQSLDQGLQFLIQYYNGEERAKGNILERFSAQQFPDLHSELNLSSLELGDSALYFCASRGYGGYTFGSGTRLTVV.

This clone was counted between two and nine times. The chain uses TRBV10-3 and TRBJ2-7; no firm D call. The CDR3 loop spans 13 amino acids. Germline CDR1 is ENHRY and CDR2 is SYGVKD. V lost 7 bases, J lost 3 bases, and 13 bases lay in between. The CDR3 is CAIKKAANYEQYF. CDR3 nucleotides: TGTGCCATCAAAAAAGCCGCGAACTACGAGCAGTACTTC.

This chain connects TRBV11-2 to TRBJ1-5; 7 nucleotides match TRBD1. The CDR3 sequence is 15 residues long. V was clipped by 5 bases and J by 3 bases; unmatched bases: 7. Germline V CDR1 and CDR2: SGHAT, FQNNGV. CDR3 nucleotides: TGTGCCAGCAGCACTGGACAGGCCGCCAATCAGCCCCAGCATTTT. As protein: CASSTGQAANQPQHF. Together with reference TRBV11-2 and TRBJ1-5, the CDR3 gives the full variable domain: EAGVAQSPRYKIIEKRQSVAFWCNPISGHATLYWYQQILGQGPKLLIQFQNNGVVDDSQLPKDRFSAERLKGVDSTLKIQPAKLEDSAVYLCASSTGQAANQPQHFGDGTRLSIL.

This clone was counted between two and nine times. Different DNA sequences within this sample yield the same CDR3. V and J are TRBV28 and TRBJ1-2; maybe TRBD1 (5 bases). V lost 3 bases and J lost 2, with 10 bases in between. CDR1 MDHEN and CDR2 SYDVKM come from the germline V gene. This CDR3 region has 14 residues. The CDR3 DNA is TGTGCCAGCAGTTTGCAGGGTTTGAACTATGGCTACACCTTC. Protein product: CASSLQGLNYGYTF.

V is TRBV4-2 and J is TRBJ2-5; D not resolved. This CDR3 has 13 residues. Germline V gene lookup returns CDR1 LGHNA and CDR2 YNFKEQ. Trimming pared 1 base from V and 5 bases from J, leaving 8 bases between. The CDR3, as DNA: TGTGCCAGCAGCCAAGCGCCTACCGAGACCCAGTACTTC. This codes for CASSQAPTETQYF.

This chain joins TRBV2 and TRBJ1-2; D possibly corresponds to TRBD1 (6 bases). Trimming pared 8 bases from V and 8 bases from J, leaving 15 bases between. The CDR3 has 12 amino acids. Germline V CDR1 and CDR2: SNHLY, FYNNEI. The CDR3 region has the DNA TGTGCCAGCGCGGGAGGGGGGCAAGGCTACACCTTC. It is translated as CASAGGGQGYTF.

The chain combines TRBV4-3 with TRBJ1-1; D ambiguous. Germline loops: CDR1 LGHNA, CDR2 YSLEER. V was cut by 3 bases and J by 4 bases, with 12 bases left in between. The CDR3 contains 14 residues. CDR3 amino acids: CASSQGTPFTEAFF. The CDR3 DNA is TGCGCCAGCAGCCAGGGTACTCCTTTCACTGAAGCTTTCTTT.

This clone was seen a handful of times. J is TRBJ1-1 and V is TRBV13; 7 nucleotides match TRBD1. J gave up 1 base and V 10 bases, and 6 bases lay outside the gene matches. The germline CDR1 and CDR2 sequences are PRHDT and FYEKMQ (reference sequence). This CDR3 region has 13 residues. CDR3 coding DNA: TGTGCCATCACCGGGACAGAGAACACTGAAGCTTTCTTT. Translation gives CAITGTENTEAFF.

This clone was counted at least ten times. This rearrangement joins TRBV5-4 to TRBJ1-1, with D maybe TRBD1 (5 bases). The CDR3 runs 15 residues. In germline, CDR1 is SGHNT, CDR2 YYREEE (reference sequence). V dropped 0 bases and J dropped 2 bases, with 11 bases sitting between them. As DNA, the CDR3 is TGTGCCAGCAGCTTGGAGGGGAGGGGTAACACTGAAGCTTTCTTT. This codes for CASSLEGRGNTEAFF. Together with reference TRBV5-4 and TRBJ1-1, the CDR3 gives the full variable domain: ETGVTQSPTHLIKTRGQQVTLRCSSQSGHNTVSWYQQALGQGPQFIFQYYREEENGRGNFPPRFSGLQFPNYSSELNVNALELDDSALYLCASSLEGRGNTEAFFGQGTRLTVV.

This clone was counted between two and nine times. This chain links TRBV13 with TRBJ2-7; 12 bases match TRBD1. CDR1 PRHDT and CDR2 FYEKMQ come from the germline V gene (reference sequence). There are 16 residues in the CDR3. V was clipped by 0 bases and J by 6 bases; unmatched bases: 6. This CDR3 is CASSLGTWGQGAEQYF. The CDR3 DNA reads TGTGCCAGCAGCTTAGGCACTTGGGGACAGGGGGCCGAGCAGTACTTC.

This clone was seen only a few times. The J gene is TRBJ2-5, the V gene TRBV7-2, with unresolved D. The germline V gene has CDR1 SGHTA and CDR2 FQGNSA. The CDR3 spans 13 residues. Trimming removed 7 bases at V and 5 bases at J, with 14 bases between. CDR3 residues: CASIANPAETQYF. In DNA, the CDR3 is TGTGCCAGCATCGCGAACCCCGCGGAGACCCAGTACTTC.

The gene calls are TRBV7-9 and TRBJ1-3; D might be TRBD1 (5 bases). Trimming took off 5 bases at V and 0 bases at J, with 17 bases between the two ends. Germline V gene data show CDR1 as SEHNR and CDR2 as FQNEAQ (reference sequence). The CDR3 totals 17 residues. The CDR3 sequence is CASSRSTGPISGNTIYF. The CDR3 DNA follows: TGTGCCAGCAGCCGTAGCACGGGGCCCATCTCTGGAAACACCATATATTTT.

The V gene is TRBV18, the J gene TRBJ2-1; D may be TRBD1 (6 bases). CDR1 is KGHSH and CDR2 is LQKENI in the germline V gene. Trimming stripped 2 bases from V and 7 bases from J, with 18 bases between. This CDR3 has 16 residues. The CDR3 sequence: CASSPVDSPIKNEQFF. CDR3 nucleotide sequence: TGTGCCAGCTCACCAGTGGACAGCCCCATTAAGAATGAGCAGTTCTTC.

The CDR3 DNA is TGTGCCACAATCGCGACCGCCGGGGAGCTGTTTTTT. It specifies CATIATAGELFF. The chain has TRBV11-1 and TRBJ2-2; D is uncertain. Germline V gene lookup returns CDR1 SGHAT and CDR2 FQDESV (reference sequence). CDR3 length equals 12 residues. V shed 10 bases and J shed 6 bases, with 12 bases lying between them.

The chain has TRBV7-2 and TRBJ1-3; D may be TRBD1 (6 bases). V was pared by 3 bases and J by 0 bases, with 9 bases between. The length of the CDR3 is 15 residues. The V gene's germline CDR1 is SGHTA and CDR2 FQGNSA. The CDR3 region is CASSFNRASGNTIYF. The CDR3, as DNA: TGTGCCAGCAGCTTCAACAGGGCCTCTGGAAACACCATATATTTT.

Only a few counts were recorded for this clone. The chain joins TRBV6-1 to TRBJ2-5; D uncertain. Germline CDR1 MNHNS, CDR2 SASEGT. The CDR3 totals 10 residues. V was shortened by 7 bases and J by 4 bases, with 4 bases between the two germline ends. The CDR3 DNA reads as TGTGCCAGCATTGGAGAGACCCAGTACTTC. It codes for CASIGETQYF.

This chain links TRBV5-1 with TRBJ2-1; 10 positions match TRBD2. J was trimmed by 7 bases and V by 5 bases; bases with no gene match: 6. Germline V gene sequence: CDR1 SGHRS, CDR2 YFSETQ. The CDR3 totals 14 residues. CDR3 sequence: CASRETSGENEQFF. The CDR3, as DNA: TGCGCCAGCAGGGAAACTAGCGGGGAAAATGAGCAGTTCTTC.

The V gene is TRBV11-3, the J gene TRBJ2-5; D gene uncertain. Germline lookup yields CDR1 SGHNT and CDR2 YENEEA. The CDR3 totals 12 residues. V was cut by 7 bases and J by 5 bases, with 11 bases left in between. The CDR3 DNA reads as TGTGCCAGCACGGACCATGGGGAGACCCAGTACTTC. Translation gives CASTDHGETQYF.

The chain recombines TRBV2 with TRBJ2-3, with a possible D match to TRBD2 (5 bases). The germline V and J ends were trimmed by 6 bases and 0 bases, with 10 bases remaining between them. CDR1 is SNHLY and CDR2 is FYNNEI in the germline V gene. CDR3 size: 14 residues. CDR3 sequence: CASRKRPSTDTQYF. The CDR3 DNA follows: TGTGCCAGCAGGAAGCGGCCTAGCACAGATACGCAGTATTTT.

This rearrangement joins TRBV7-3 to TRBJ2-1, with 9 bases lining up with TRBD2. With 4 bases clipped from V and 0 bases from J, the junction kept 16 bases outside the gene matches. The germline V gene encodes CDR1 SGHTA and CDR2 FQGTGA. CDR3 length: 20 amino acids. DNA of the CDR3: TGTGCCAGCAGCTCGCGAAATAGCGGGAGTTTCGTAAGCTCCTACAATGAGCAGTTCTTC. It codes for CASSSRNSGSFVSSYNEQFF.

V is TRBV6-1 and J is TRBJ2-1; D uncertain. The germline gives CDR1 MNHNS, CDR2 SASEGT. V lost 4 bases to trimming and J lost 5 bases, with 15 bases between them. There are 15 residues in the CDR3. Written as DNA, the CDR3 is TGTGCCAGCAGTGGAACTGTCGGGCTAAACAATGAGCAGTTCTTC. It encodes CASSGTVGLNNEQFF.

This clone was counted a few times. The chain carries TRBV5-6 and TRBJ2-4; D uncertain. The germline V gene has CDR1 SGHDT and CDR2 YYEEEE. V shed 3 bases and J shed 7 bases, with 14 bases lying between them. The CDR3 is 14 amino acids. In DNA, the CDR3 is TGTGCCAGCAGCTGGGATAAGGCATGGAACATTCAGTACTTC. This sequence encodes CASSWDKAWNIQYF. Complete variable domain (other parts from reference TRBV5-6 and TRBJ2-4): DAGVTQSPTHLIKTRGQQVTLRCSPKSGHDTVSWYQQALGQGPQFIFQYYEEEERQRGNFPDRFSGHQFPNYSSELNVNALLLGDSALYLCASSWDKAWNIQYFGAGTRLSVL.

CDR3 protein: CASSPYYGSTDTQYF. DNA of the CDR3: TGCGCCAGCAGCCCTTATTATGGCAGCACAGATACGCAGTATTTT. The chain links TRBV4-1 to TRBJ2-3; D call uncertain. From germline, CDR1 is MGHRA and CDR2 YSYEKL. V was cut by 4 bases and J by 0 bases, with 11 bases left in between. The CDR3 totals 15 residues.

The rearrangement links TRBV5-1 to TRBJ1-6, with a weak D call TRBD1 (5 bases). V lost 0 bases and J 9 bases, leaving 13 bases between the germline ends. The CDR3 is 15 residues long. The germline gives CDR1 SGHRS, CDR2 YFSETQ. The CDR3: CASSLEDISSSPLHF. The CDR3 DNA follows: TGCGCCAGCAGCTTGGAGGACATTTCTAGTTCACCCCTCCACTTT.

This clone showed up just a few times. In the same sample, other DNA sequences code for this CDR3. The rearrangement uses TRBV7-2 and TRBJ2-5; D unresolved. The CDR3 is 13 residues long. Germline V gene sequence: CDR1 SGHTA, CDR2 FQGNSA. The V gene lost 5 bases and the J gene lost 5 bases, with 12 bases spanning the gap. The CDR3 region has the DNA TGTGCCAGCAGCCCGAGTGTCCGGGAGACCCAGTACTTC. Translation: CASSPSVRETQYF.

There are a few counts of this clone. The V gene is TRBV6-5, the J gene TRBJ1-1; weak D call: TRBD1 (5 bases). This CDR3 contains 13 residues. Germline lookup yields CDR1 MNHEY and CDR2 SVGAGI. V lost 7 bases to trimming and J lost 7 bases, with 16 bases between them. CDR3 in DNA: TGTGCCAGCATCAAACAGGAAGGGGTTGAAGCTTTCTTT. This encodes CASIKQEGVEAFF.

The chain links TRBV11-3 to TRBJ2-1; D gene uncertain. This CDR3 region has 16 residues. V was pared by 0 bases and J by 5 bases, with 14 bases between. Germline loops: CDR1 SGHNT, CDR2 YENEEA. In nucleotides, the CDR3 is TGTGCCAGCAGCTTAGATCAGGCCCCAACGGACAATGAGCAGTTCTTC. As protein: CASSLDQAPTDNEQFF.

This clone was counted only a few times. In DNA form, the CDR3 reads TGTGCCAGCAGCTTAAGAGACTACGACAATGAGCAGTTCTTC. Protein product: CASSLRDYDNEQFF. The genes are TRBV11-2 and TRBJ2-1; TRBD2 is a possible D gene (5 bases). Trimming removed 2 bases at V and 5 bases at J, with 10 bases between. The CDR3 totals 14 residues. The germline gives CDR1 SGHAT, CDR2 FQNNGV.